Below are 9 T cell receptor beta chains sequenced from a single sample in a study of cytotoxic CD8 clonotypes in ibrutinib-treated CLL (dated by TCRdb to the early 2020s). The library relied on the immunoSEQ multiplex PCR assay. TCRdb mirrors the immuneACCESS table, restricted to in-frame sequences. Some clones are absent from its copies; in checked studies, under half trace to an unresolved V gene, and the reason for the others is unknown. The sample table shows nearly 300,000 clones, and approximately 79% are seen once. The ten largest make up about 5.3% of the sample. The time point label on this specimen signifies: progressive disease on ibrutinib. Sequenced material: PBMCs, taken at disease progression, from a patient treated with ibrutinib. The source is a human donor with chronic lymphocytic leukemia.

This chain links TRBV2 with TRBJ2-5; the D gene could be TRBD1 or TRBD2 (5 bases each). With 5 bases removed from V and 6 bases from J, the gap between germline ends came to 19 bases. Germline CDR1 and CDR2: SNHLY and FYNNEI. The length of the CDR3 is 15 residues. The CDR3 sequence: CASSTSGTSEQTQYF. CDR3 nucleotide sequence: TGTGCCAGCAGTACATCCGGGACGTCAGAGCAGACCCAGTACTTC.

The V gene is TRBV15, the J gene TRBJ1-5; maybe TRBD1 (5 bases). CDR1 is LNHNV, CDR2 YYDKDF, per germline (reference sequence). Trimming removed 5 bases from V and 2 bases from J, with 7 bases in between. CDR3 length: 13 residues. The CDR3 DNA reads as TGTGCCACCAGCCGCAGGGGCAATCAGCCCCAGCATTTT. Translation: CATSRRGNQPQHF. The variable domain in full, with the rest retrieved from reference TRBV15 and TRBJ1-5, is DAMVIQNPRYQVTQFGKPVTLSCSQTLNHNVMYWYQQKSSQAPKLLFHYYDKDFNNEADTPDNFQSRRPNTSFCFLDIRSPGLGDTAMYLCATSRRGNQPQHFGDGTRLSIL.

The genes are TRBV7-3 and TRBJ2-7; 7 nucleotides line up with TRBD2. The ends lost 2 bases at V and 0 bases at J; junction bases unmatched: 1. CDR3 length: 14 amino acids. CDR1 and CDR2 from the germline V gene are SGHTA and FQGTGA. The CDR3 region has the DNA TGTGCCAGCAGCTTAGGCGGGGGCTCCTACGAGCAGTACTTC. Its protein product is CASSLGGGSYEQYF.

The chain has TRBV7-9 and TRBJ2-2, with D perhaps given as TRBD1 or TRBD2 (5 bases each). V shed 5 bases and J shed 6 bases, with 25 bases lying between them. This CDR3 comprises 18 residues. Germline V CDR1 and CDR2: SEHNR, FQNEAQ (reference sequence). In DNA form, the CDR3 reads TGTGCCAGCAGCCCGAAACTCCGTGCCTCCCGGGACGCCGGGGAGCTGTTTTTT. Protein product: CASSPKLRASRDAGELFF.

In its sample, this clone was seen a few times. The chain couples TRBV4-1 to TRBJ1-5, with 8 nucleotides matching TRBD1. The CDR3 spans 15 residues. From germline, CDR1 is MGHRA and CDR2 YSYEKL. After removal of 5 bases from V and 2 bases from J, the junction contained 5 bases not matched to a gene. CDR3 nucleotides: TGCGCCAGCAGCTCAGGGGGCGCGGGCAATCAGCCCCAGCATTTT. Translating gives CASSSGGAGNQPQHF.

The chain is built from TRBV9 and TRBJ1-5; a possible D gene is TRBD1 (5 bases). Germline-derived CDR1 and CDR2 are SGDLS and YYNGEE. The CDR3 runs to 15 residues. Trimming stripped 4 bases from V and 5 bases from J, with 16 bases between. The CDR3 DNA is TGTGCCAGCAGCCCCGGGACTGAAGGTTATCAGCCCCAGCATTTT. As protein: CASSPGTEGYQPQHF.

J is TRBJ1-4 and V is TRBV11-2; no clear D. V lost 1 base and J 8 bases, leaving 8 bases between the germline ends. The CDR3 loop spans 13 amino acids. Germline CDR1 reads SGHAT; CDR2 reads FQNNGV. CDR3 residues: CASSLAMEEKLFF. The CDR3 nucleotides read TGTGCCAGCAGCTTAGCCATGGAAGAAAAACTGTTTTTT.

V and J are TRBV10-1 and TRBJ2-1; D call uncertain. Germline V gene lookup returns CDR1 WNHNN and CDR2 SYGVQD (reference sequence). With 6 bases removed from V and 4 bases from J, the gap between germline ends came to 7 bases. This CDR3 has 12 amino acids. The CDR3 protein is CASSGSYNEQFF. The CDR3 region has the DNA TGCGCCAGCAGCGGCTCGTACAATGAGCAGTTCTTC.

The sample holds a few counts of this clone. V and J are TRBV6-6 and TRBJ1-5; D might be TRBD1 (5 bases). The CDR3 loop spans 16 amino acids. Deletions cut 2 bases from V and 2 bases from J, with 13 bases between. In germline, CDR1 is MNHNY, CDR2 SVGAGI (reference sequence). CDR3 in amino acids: CASSYIGRGGNQPQHF. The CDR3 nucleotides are TGTGCCAGCAGTTACATAGGGAGGGGAGGCAATCAGCCCCAGCATTTT.